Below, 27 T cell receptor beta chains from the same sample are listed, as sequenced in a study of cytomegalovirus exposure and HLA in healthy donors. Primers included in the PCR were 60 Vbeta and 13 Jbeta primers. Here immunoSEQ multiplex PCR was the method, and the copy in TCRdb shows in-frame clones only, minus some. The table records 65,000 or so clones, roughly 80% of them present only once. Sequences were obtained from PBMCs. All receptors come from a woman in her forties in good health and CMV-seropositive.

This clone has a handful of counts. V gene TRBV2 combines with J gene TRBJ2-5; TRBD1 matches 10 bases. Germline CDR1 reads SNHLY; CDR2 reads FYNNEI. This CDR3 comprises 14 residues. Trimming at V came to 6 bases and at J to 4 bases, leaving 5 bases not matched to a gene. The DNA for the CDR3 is TGTGCCAGCAGGCTCCGGGACAGGGGAGAGACCCAGTACTTC. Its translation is CASRLRDRGETQYF.

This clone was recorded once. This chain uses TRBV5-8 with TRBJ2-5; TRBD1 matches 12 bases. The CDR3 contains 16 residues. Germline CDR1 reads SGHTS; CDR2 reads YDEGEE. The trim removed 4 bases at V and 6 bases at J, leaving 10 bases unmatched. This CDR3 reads CASSGWGTGGPKTQYF. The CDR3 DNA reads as TGTGCCAGCAGCGGGTGGGGGACAGGGGGCCCGAAGACCCAGTACTTC.

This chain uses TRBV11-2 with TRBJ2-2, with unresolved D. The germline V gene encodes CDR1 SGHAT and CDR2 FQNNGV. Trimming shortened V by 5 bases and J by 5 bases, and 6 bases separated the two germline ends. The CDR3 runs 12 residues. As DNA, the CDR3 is TGTGCCAGCAGCCTATCGACCGGGGAGCTGTTTTTT. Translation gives CASSLSTGELFF.

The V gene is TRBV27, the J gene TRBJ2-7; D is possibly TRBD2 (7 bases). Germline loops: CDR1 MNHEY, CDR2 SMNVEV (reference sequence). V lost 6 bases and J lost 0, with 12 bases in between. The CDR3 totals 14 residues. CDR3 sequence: CASRGGRGSYEQYF. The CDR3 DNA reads TGTGCCAGCAGAGGGGGGAGGGGCTCCTACGAGCAGTACTTC.

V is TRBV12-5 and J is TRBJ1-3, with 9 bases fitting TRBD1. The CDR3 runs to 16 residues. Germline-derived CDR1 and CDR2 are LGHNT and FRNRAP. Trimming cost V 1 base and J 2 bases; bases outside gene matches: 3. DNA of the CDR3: TGTGCTAGTGGTTTGGGGGACAGGGTCCCTGGAAACACCATATATTTT. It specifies CASGLGDRVPGNTIYF. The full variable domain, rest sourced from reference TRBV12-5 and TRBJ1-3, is DARVTQTPRHKVTEMGQEVTMRCQPILGHNTVFWYRQTMMQGLELLAYFRNRAPLDDSGMPKDRFSAEMPDATLATLKIQPSEPRDSAVYFCASGLGDRVPGNTIYFGEGSWLTVV.

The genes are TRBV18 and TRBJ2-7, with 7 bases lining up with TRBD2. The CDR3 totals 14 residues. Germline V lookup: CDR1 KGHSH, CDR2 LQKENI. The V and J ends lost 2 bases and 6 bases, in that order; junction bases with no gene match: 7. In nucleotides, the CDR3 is TGTGCCAGCTCACCAATCCGCAGGGAGGGCGAGCAGTACTTC. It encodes CASSPIRREGEQYF.

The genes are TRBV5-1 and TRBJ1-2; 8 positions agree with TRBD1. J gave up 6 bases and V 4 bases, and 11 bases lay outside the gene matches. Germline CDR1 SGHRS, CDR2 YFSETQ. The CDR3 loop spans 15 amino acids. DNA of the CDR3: TGCGCCAGCAGCCGCAAGGGGTCAGGGGGCAATGGCTACACCTTC. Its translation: CASSRKGSGGNGYTF.

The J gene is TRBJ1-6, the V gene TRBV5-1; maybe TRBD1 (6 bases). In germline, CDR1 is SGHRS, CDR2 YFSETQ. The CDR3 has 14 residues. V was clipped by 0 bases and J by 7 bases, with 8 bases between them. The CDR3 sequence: CASSLGTANSPLHF. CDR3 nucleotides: TGCGCCAGCAGCTTGGGGACAGCAAATTCACCCCTCCACTTT.

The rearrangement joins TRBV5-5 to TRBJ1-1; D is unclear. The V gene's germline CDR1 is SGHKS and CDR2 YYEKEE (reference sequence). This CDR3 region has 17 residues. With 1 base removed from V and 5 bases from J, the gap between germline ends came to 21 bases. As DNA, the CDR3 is TGTGCCAGCAGCTTGAGGGATCGGTCAGGACTGGGGACTGAAGCTTTCTTT. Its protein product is CASSLRDRSGLGTEAFF. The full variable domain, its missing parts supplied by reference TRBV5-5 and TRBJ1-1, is DAGVTQSPTHLIKTRGQQVTLRCSPISGHKSVSWYQQVLGQGPQFIFQYYEKEERGRGNFPDRFSARQFPNYSSELNVNALLLGDSALYLCASSLRDRSGLGTEAFFGQGTRLTVV.

For the CDR3, the DNA is TGTGCCTGGAGTGCACATTCCATGAACACTGAAGCTTTCTTT. It specifies CAWSAHSMNTEAFF. The rearrangement joins TRBV30 to TRBJ1-1; no reliable D call. CDR3 length equals 14 residues. V lost 1 base, J lost 0 bases, and 9 bases lay in between. Germline CDR1 and CDR2: GTSNPN and SVGIG (reference sequence).

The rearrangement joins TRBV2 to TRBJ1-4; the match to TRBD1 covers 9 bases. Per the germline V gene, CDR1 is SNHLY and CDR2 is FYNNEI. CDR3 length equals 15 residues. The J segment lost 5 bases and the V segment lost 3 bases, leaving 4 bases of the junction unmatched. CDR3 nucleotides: TGTGCCAGCAGTGACTTGGGACAGGGAAATGAAAAACTGTTTTTT. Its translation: CASSDLGQGNEKLFF.

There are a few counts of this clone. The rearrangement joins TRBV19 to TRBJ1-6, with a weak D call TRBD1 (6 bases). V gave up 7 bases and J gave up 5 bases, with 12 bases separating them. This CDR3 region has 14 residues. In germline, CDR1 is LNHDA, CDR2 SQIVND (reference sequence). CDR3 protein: CASTGDPNNSPLHF. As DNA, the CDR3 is TGTGCCAGTACAGGGGATCCCAATAATTCACCCCTCCACTTT.

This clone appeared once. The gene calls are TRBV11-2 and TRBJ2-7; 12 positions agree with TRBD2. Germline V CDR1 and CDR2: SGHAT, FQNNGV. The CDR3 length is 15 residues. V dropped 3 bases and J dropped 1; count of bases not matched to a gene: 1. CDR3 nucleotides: TGTGCCAGCAGCTTCGGACTAGCGGGGTCCTACGAGCAGTACTTC. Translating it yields CASSFGLAGSYEQYF.

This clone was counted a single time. The CDR3 nucleotides are TGTGCCAGCAGGTCCACAGGGACCTATGGCTACACCTTC. Translated: CASRSTGTYGYTF. V usage is TRBV6-1 and J usage is TRBJ1-2, with a tentative D call TRBD1 (6 bases). The germline V gene encodes CDR1 MNHNS and CDR2 SASEGT. V lost 6 bases to trimming and J lost 4 bases, with 12 bases between them. The CDR3 length is 13 residues.

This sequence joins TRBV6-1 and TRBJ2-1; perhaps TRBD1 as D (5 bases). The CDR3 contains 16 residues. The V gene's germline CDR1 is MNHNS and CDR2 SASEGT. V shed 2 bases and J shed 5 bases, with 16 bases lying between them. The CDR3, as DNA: TGTGCCAGCAGTGAATGGGGCCGAAATCCGAACAATGAGCAGTTCTTC. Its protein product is CASSEWGRNPNNEQFF.

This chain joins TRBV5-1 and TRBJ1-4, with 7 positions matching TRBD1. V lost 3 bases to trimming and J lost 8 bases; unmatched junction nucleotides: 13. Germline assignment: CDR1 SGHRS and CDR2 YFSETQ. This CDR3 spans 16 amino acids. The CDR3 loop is CASSWQPGQEGEKLFF. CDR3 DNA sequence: TGCGCCAGCAGCTGGCAACCCGGACAGGAGGGCGAAAAACTGTTTTTT.

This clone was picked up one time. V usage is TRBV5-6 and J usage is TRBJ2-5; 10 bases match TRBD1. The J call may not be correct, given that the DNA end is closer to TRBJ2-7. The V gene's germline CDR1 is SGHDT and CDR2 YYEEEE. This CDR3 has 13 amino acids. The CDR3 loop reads CASSWGTGVEQYF. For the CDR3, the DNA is TGTGCCAGCAGCTGGGGGACAGGGGTCGAGCAGTACTTC.

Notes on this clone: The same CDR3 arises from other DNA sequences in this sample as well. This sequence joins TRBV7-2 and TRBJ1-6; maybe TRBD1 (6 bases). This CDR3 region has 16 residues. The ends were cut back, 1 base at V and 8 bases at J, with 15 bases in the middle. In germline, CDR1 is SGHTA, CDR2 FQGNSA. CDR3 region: CASSLGRGRGDSPLHF. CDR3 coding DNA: TGTGCCAGCAGCTTAGGCCGGGGCAGGGGAGATTCACCCCTCCACTTT.

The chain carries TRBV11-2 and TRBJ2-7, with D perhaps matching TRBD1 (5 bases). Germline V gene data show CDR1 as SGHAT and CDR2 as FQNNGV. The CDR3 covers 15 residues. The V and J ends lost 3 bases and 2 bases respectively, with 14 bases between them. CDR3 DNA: TGTGCCAGCAGCTTTGACAGAACTCCTCCCTACGAGCAGTACTTC. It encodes CASSFDRTPPYEQYF.

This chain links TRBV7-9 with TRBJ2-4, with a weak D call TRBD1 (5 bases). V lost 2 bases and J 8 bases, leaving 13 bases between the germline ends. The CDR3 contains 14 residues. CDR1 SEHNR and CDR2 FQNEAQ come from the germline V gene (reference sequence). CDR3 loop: CASSLSQGLDIQYF. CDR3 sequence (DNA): TGTGCCAGCAGCTTATCCCAGGGTCTGGACATTCAGTACTTC.

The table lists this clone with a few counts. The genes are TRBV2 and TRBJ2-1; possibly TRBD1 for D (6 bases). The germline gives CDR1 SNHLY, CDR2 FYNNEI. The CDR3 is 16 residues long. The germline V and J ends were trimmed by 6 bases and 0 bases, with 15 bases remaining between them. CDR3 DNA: TGTGCCAGCAGCCACAGGGCCCCTTACTCCTACAATGAGCAGTTCTTC. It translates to CASSHRAPYSYNEQFF. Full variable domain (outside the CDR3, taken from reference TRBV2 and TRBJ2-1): EPEVTQTPSHQVTQMGQEVILRCVPISNHLYFYWYRQILGQKVEFLVSFYNNEISEKSEIFDDQFSVERPDGSNFTLKIRSTKLEDSAMYFCASSHRAPYSYNEQFFGPGTRLTVL.

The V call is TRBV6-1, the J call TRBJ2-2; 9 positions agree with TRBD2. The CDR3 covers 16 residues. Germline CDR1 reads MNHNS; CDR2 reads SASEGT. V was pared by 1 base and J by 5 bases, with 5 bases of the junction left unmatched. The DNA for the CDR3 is TGTGCCAGCAGTGAAGGTCTAGCGGGATGGACCGGGGAGCTGTTTTTT. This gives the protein CASSEGLAGWTGELFF.

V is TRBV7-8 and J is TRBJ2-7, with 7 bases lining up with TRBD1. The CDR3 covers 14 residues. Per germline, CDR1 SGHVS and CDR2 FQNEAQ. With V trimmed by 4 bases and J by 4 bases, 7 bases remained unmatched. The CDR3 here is CASSSRTGLYEQYF. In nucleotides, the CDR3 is TGTGCCAGCAGCTCCCGGACAGGCCTATACGAGCAGTACTTC.

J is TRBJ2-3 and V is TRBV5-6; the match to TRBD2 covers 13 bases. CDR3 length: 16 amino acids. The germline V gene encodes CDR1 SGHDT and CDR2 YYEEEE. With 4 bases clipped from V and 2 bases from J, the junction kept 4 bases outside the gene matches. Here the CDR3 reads CASSKLAGGPTDTQYF. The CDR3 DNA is TGTGCCAGCAGCAAACTAGCGGGGGGGCCCACAGATACGCAGTATTTT.

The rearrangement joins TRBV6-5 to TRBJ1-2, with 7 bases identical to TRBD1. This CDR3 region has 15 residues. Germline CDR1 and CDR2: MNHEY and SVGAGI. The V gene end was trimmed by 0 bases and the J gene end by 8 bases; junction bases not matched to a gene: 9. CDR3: CASSYSSKGAGGYTF. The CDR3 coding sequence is TGTGCCAGCAGTTACTCGTCGAAGGGGGCGGGGGGCTACACCTTC.

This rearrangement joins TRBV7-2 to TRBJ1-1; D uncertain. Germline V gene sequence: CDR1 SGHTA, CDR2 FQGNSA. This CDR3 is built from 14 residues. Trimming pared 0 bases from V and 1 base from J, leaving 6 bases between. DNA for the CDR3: TGTGCCAGCAGCTTAGCCCCAGGGAACACTGAAGCTTTCTTT. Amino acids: CASSLAPGNTEAFF.

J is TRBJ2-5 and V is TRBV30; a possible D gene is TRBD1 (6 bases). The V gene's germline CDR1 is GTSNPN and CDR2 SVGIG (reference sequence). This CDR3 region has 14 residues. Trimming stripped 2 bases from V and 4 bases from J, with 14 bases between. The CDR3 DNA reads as TGTGCCTGGAGTTGGCTTGGGGGCGTAGAGACCCAGTACTTC. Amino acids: CAWSWLGGVETQYF. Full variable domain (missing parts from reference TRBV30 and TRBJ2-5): SQTIHQWPATLVQPVGSPLSLECTVEGTSNPNLYWYRQAAGRGLQLLFYSVGIGQISSEVPQNLSASRPQDRQFILSSKKLLLSDSGFYLCAWSWLGGVETQYFGPGTRLLVL.